Below, 8 T cell receptor beta chains from the same sample are listed, as sequenced in a study of blood T cells in healthy people across ages (dated by TCRdb to the mid-2010s). Receptor libraries were prepared by 5' RACE. Sequencing took place on an Illumina HiSeq 2500. A second 7 to 11 cycle PCR used a sample-barcoded 5' primer and a J-beta primer mix. The public sequencing data were trimmed at Q25 with fastp and processed into clonotypes with MiXCR by TCRdb, which kept only in-frame beta chains. Rows merge per CDR3 protein into single entries with the most common DNA and genes. This sample has 550,000 to 800,000 distinct CDR3 sequences in its table, and over 20% of those were observed once. 3% to 4.5% of the sample goes to the ten largest clones. Sequenced input: blood. The receptors originated from a man aged 70 or older in good health.

The rearrangement joins TRBV7-2 to TRBJ2-5; no clear D gene. The J call is doubtful: the DNA matches TRBJ2-1 better. The CDR3 loop spans 13 amino acids. CDR1 and CDR2 (germline): SGHTA, FQGNSA. CDR3 amino acids: CASSLHMSNEQFF. Here the CDR3 DNA reads TGTGCCAGCAGCTTGCACATGAGCAATGAGCAGTTCTTC.

This clonotype was seen many times. This chain's CDR3 is CASSQDHGGGETQYF. CDR3 DNA sequence: TGCGCCAGCAGCCAAGATCATGGAGGTGGAGAGACCCAGTACTTC. The chain recombines TRBV4-3 with TRBJ2-5; D may be TRBD2 (5 bases). The CDR3 length is 15 residues. Trimming took 0 bases from V and 4 from J, leaving 12 bases between them. The germline gives CDR1 LGHNA, CDR2 YSLEER.

This chain uses TRBV29-1 with TRBJ2-5, with 13 nucleotides matching TRBD2. Losses at the gene ends were 8 bases for V and 5 bases for J; bases not matched to a gene: 8. CDR3 length equals 14 residues. Germline-derived CDR1 and CDR2 are SQVTM and ANQGSEA. The CDR3 nucleotides are TGCAGCACAACAGGACTAGCGGGAGAGGAGACCCAGTACTTC. Amino acids: CSTTGLAGEETQYF.

This clonotype has more than one count but fewer than ten. The germline gene is not matched at one end of the junction; a read error may be the cause. The rearrangement links TRBV7-9 to TRBJ2-5; the match to TRBD2 covers 7 bases. This CDR3 is built from 13 residues. The V gene's germline CDR1 is SEHNR and CDR2 FQNEAQ (reference sequence). The CDR3 sequence: CAGSLRGQETQYF. CDR3 in DNA: TGTGCCGGCAGCTTGCGGGGGCAAGAGACCCAGTACTTC.

The chain combines TRBV7-9 with TRBJ2-3; D may be TRBD2 (6 bases). CDR3 length equals 17 residues. Germline values: CDR1 SEHNR, CDR2 FQNEAQ (reference sequence). V was clipped by 4 bases and J by 5 bases, with 22 bases between them. The CDR3 is CASSSTQLADEVDTQYF. The DNA of the CDR3 is TGTGCCAGCAGCTCTACCCAACTAGCTGACGAGGTAGATACGCAGTATTTT.

In this sample, this clonotype turned up a few times. The V gene is TRBV3-1, the J gene TRBJ2-5; D may be TRBD1 or TRBD2 (5 bases each). Judging by the DNA end, TRBJ2-1 fits better; the J call may be wrong. Germline V lookup: CDR1 LGHDT, CDR2 YNNKEL (reference sequence). The CDR3 has 16 residues. The CDR3 spells CASSHTGTGTGNEQFF. CDR3 in DNA: TGTGCCAGCAGCCACACCGGGACGGGCACGGGTAATGAGCAGTTCTTC.

The chain couples TRBV3-1 to TRBJ1-6, with no clear D. Per the germline V gene, CDR1 is LGHDT and CDR2 is YNNKEL (reference sequence). V lost 3 bases, J lost 5 bases, and 14 bases lay in between. The CDR3 extends over 16 amino acids. CDR3 coding DNA: TGTGCCAGCAGCCATGGCAACCTAATCCATAATTCACCCCTCCACTTT. Translating it yields CASSHGNLIHNSPLHF.

Only a few counts were recorded for this clonotype. Given a much more abundant clone one base away, this may be a read error. The genes are TRBV10-3 and TRBJ2-2; 10 bases match TRBD1. The CDR3 has 14 residues. Germline-derived CDR1 and CDR2 are ENHRY and SYGVKD. Trimming took 8 bases from V and 3 from J; bases not matched to a gene: 3. The CDR3 sequence is CAIGDRGDTGELFF. CDR3 nucleotides: TGTGCCATCGGGGACAGGGGAGACACCGGGGAGCTGTTTTTT.